Listed below are T cell receptor beta chains from one sample, sequenced in a study of T cell responses to AZD1222 COVID-19 vaccine. Some clones are missing from TCRdb's copy, which holds only in-frame ones; the method was immunoSEQ multiplex PCR. The data show around 170,000 clones, with almost 90% seen just once and roughly 10% held by the top ten. This material consisted of peripheral blood, taken 28 days after the second AZD1222 dose. Every receptor here comes from an adult who received the AZD1222 COVID-19 vaccine. The CDR3 runs from the conserved cysteine through the conserved F or W. D genes are given only for firm matches. Not every row has a clone size; where given, it reads once, few, many or a size class.

v_gene	abundance	j_gene	d_gene	CDR3aa	CDR3nt
TRBV5-1	NA	TRBJ2-7	NA	CASSQSRGSYEQYF	TGCGCCAGCAGCCAGTCGAGGGGGTCCTACGAGCAGTACTTC
TRBV10-3	NA	TRBJ2-5	NA	CAISLQGAQETQYF	TGTGCCATCAGTTTACAGGGCGCCCAAGAGACCCAGTACTTC
TRBV5-1	NA	TRBJ2-7	TRBD2	CASRHDSGGGSYEQYF	TGCGCCAGCAGACACGATAGCGGGGGCGGCTCCTACGAGCAGTACTTC
TRBV6-2/TRBV6-3	NA	TRBJ2-5	NA	CASSYWGEKETQYF	TGTGCCAGCAGTTATTGGGGCGAAAAAGAGACCCAGTACTTC
TRBV7-2	few	TRBJ1-5	NA	CASSLAGGNQPQHF	TGTGCCAGCAGCTTAGCGGGGGGCAACCAGCCCCAGCATTTT
TRBV29-1	NA	TRBJ1-2	NA	CSVEGGGSYTF	TGCAGCGTTGAGGGCGGCGGGAGCTACACCTTC
TRBV27	NA	TRBJ2-7	NA	CASSGFRYGEQYF	TGTGCCAGCAGTGGCTTCAGGTACGGGGAGCAGTACTTC
TRBV19	NA	TRBJ1-1	NA	CASSTLTENTEAFF	TGTGCCAGTAGTACCCTGACAGAGAACACTGAAGCTTTCTTT
TRBV11-2	NA	TRBJ1-3	NA	CASSTGGGIGNTIYF	TGTGCCAGCAGCACCGGGGGGGGAATTGGAAACACCATATATTTT
TRBV5-1	NA	TRBJ2-5	TRBD1	CASRPRDSMETQYF	TGCGCCAGCAGACCCAGGGACAGTATGGAGACCCAGTACTTC
TRBV10-2	NA	TRBJ1-5	NA	CASSPGTGGNQPQHF	TGCGCCAGCAGCCCCGGGACTGGGGGCAATCAGCCCCAGCATTTT
TRBV6-5	NA	TRBJ1-1	TRBD1	CASTPDRTNTEAFF	TGTGCCAGCACCCCGGACAGGACGAACACTGAAGCTTTCTTT
TRBV24-1	once	TRBJ2-5	TRBD1	CATSDSPGQGLQYF	TGTGCCACCAGTGACAGCCCGGGACAGGGGCTCCAGTACTTC
TRBV19	once	TRBJ2-7	TRBD2	CASRSAGGTYEQYF	TGTGCCAGTCGCTCAGCGGGGGGTACCTACGAGCAGTACTTC
TRBV7-9	NA	TRBJ1-4	TRBD1	CASSLGTGEDEKLFF	TGTGCCAGCAGCTTAGGGACAGGGGAGGATGAAAAACTGTTTTTT
TRBV19	NA	TRBJ1-2	TRBD1	CASSILGQGTSGYTF	TGTGCCAGTAGTATACTTGGACAGGGGACGAGTGGCTACACCTTC
TRBV5-1	NA	TRBJ2-7	NA	CASSVDTYEQYF	TGCGCCAGCAGCGTCGATACGTACGAGCAGTACTTC
TRBV25-1	NA	TRBJ1-3	NA	CATTPQGLWANTIYF	TGTGCCACCACTCCCCAGGGGCTTTGGGCAAACACCATATATTTT
TRBV2	NA	TRBJ2-7	TRBD1	CASRSWDRGGAYEQYF	TGTGCCAGCAGGTCCTGGGACAGGGGAGGCGCATACGAGCAGTACTTC
TRBV2	NA	TRBJ1-4	NA	CASFRQAANEKLFF	TGTGCCAGCTTCAGGCAGGCGGCTAATGAAAAACTGTTTTTT
TRBV5-4	NA	TRBJ2-7	NA	CASSLDYEQYF	TGTGCCAGCAGCTTGGACTACGAGCAGTACTTC
TRBV19	NA	TRBJ2-1	TRBD1	CASRDRGLSSYNEQFF	TGTGCCAGTAGAGACAGGGGGCTAAGCTCCTACAATGAGCAGTTCTTC
TRBV25-1	once	TRBJ1-2	NA	CASLPSGRQGNYGYTF	TGTGCCAGTCTGCCGAGCGGCCGGCAGGGGAACTATGGCTACACCTTC
TRBV12-5	NA	TRBJ1-1	TRBD1	CASGPWGDRGLGEAFF	TGTGCTAGTGGTCCCTGGGGGGACAGGGGGCTAGGAGAAGCTTTCTTT
TRBV18	NA	TRBJ1-2	NA	CASSPQARERRYGYTF	TGTGCCAGCTCACCACAGGCCAGGGAAAGAAGATATGGCTACACCTTC
TRBV5-1	NA	TRBJ2-7	NA	CASAGTSSYEQYF	TGCGCCAGCGCGGGCACGAGCTCCTACGAGCAGTACTTC
TRBV4-1	NA	TRBJ2-7	NA	CASSPGDARTYEQYF	TGCGCCAGCAGCCCCGGGGATGCTCGCACCTACGAGCAGTACTTC
TRBV5-1	NA	TRBJ2-2	TRBD2	CASSPPVAGGSTGELFF	TGCGCCAGCAGTCCGCCGGTAGCGGGGGGTAGCACCGGGGAGCTGTTTTTT
TRBV7-8	NA	TRBJ2-1	NA	CASSPYNEQFF	TGTGCCAGCAGCCCCTATAATGAGCAGTTCTTC
TRBV5-6	NA	TRBJ1-2	NA	CASSPQGQNYGYTF	TGTGCCAGCAGTCCACAGGGCCAAAACTATGGCTACACCTTC
TRBV4-2	NA	TRBJ1-4	NA	CASSLRGRNEKLFF	TGTGCCAGCAGCCTCAGAGGTAGAAACGAAAAACTGTTTTTT
TRBV6-1	NA	TRBJ2-3	NA	CASSGNWGAGTDTQYF	TGTGCCAGCAGTGGTAATTGGGGGGCTGGAACAGATACGCAGTATTTT
TRBV11-3	NA	TRBJ2-5	NA	CASSRVGQETQYF	TGTGCCAGCAGCCGCGTTGGCCAAGAGACCCAGTACTTC
TRBV27	NA	TRBJ2-2	TRBD2	CASRGLVNTGELFF	TGTGCCAGCAGGGGACTAGTTAACACCGGGGAGCTGTTTTTT
TRBV19	NA	TRBJ1-2	TRBD1	CASSIRGQGAYGYTF	TGTGCCAGTAGTATTCGCGGACAGGGGGCTTATGGCTACACCTTC
TRBV15	NA	TRBJ2-1	NA	CATTTQGSNEQFF	TGTGCCACCACCACGCAGGGGAGCAATGAGCAGTTCTTC
TRBV7-2	NA	TRBJ1-4	TRBD1	CASSTGTGYGDEKLFF	TGTGCCAGCAGCACCGGGACAGGGTATGGCGATGAAAAACTGTTTTTT
TRBV5-1	NA	TRBJ2-3	NA	CASSALGLGADTQYF	TGCGCCAGCAGCGCGCTAGGGTTGGGGGCAGATACGCAGTATTTT
TRBV6-5	NA	TRBJ1-1	NA	CASSYQGLNTEAFF	TGTGCCAGCAGTTACCAAGGCTTGAACACTGAAGCTTTCTTT
TRBV30	NA	TRBJ2-2	TRBD1	CAWSTGTETGELFF	TGTGCCTGGAGTACCGGGACAGAGACCGGGGAGCTGTTTTTT
TRBV4-2	NA	TRBJ2-2	TRBD2	CASSDRTGGAGELFF	TGTGCCAGCAGCGATCGGACTGGGGGGGCCGGGGAGCTGTTTTTT
TRBV30	NA	TRBJ1-1	NA	CAWIPVGEAFF	TGTGCCTGGATTCCAGTGGGGGAAGCTTTCTTT
TRBV28	NA	TRBJ2-7	TRBD1	CASSVPGQGNYEQYF	TGTGCCAGCTCTGTACCGGGACAGGGGAATTACGAGCAGTACTTC
TRBV3-1/TRBV3-2	few	TRBJ2-7	NA	CASSQTHSYEQYF	TGTGCCAGCAGCCAAACCCACTCCTACGAGCAGTACTTC
TRBV2	NA	TRBJ1-5	NA	CASSAQPPNQPQHF	TGTGCCAGCAGTGCGCAGCCTCCCAATCAGCCCCAGCATTTT
TRBV29-1	once	TRBJ1-5	NA	CSVAHGRNSNQPQHF	TGCAGCGTTGCCCATGGACGAAATAGCAATCAGCCCCAGCATTTT
TRBV5-3	NA	TRBJ2-7	NA	CARSLRSSYEQYF	TGTGCCAGAAGCTTGAGGTCTTCCTACGAGCAGTACTTC